The 4 T cell receptor beta chains below come from one sample, sequenced in a study of cytomegalovirus exposure and HLA in healthy donors. The PCR contained 60 Vbeta and 13 Jbeta primers. Assay used: immunoSEQ multiplex PCR; TCRdb lists only in-frame clones, some missing. The repertoire holds nearly 200,000 clones, with roughly 77% as singletons. Sequencing was performed on PBMCs. All receptors derive from a male donor in good health and CMV-seropositive.

Notes on this clone: This may come from a read error, since a much larger clone is one base off. The same CDR3 can be traced to other DNA sequences in this sample. This chain connects TRBV7-3 to TRBJ1-1; possible D gene TRBD1, 6 bases. V was shortened by 5 bases and J by 1 base, with 8 bases between the two germline ends. The CDR3 is made up of 13 amino acids. Germline CDR1 is SGHTA and CDR2 is FQGTGA. The CDR3: CASSPQGNTEAFF. CDR3 bases: TGTGCCAGCAGCCCACAGGGGAACACTGAAGCTTTCTTT.

The chain uses TRBV19 and TRBJ1-3; D unclear. V lost 3 bases and J lost 2, with 8 bases in between. The CDR3 sequence is 14 residues long. Germline V lookup: CDR1 LNHDA, CDR2 SQIVND (reference sequence). The CDR3 coding sequence is TGTGCCAGTAGTATCCGGGAACCTGGAAACACCATATATTTT. It is translated as CASSIREPGNTIYF.

The chain is built from TRBV7-2 and TRBJ1-2; D remains unclear. V lost 2 bases to trimming and J lost 7 bases, with 8 bases between them. Germline CDR1 reads SGHTA; CDR2 reads FQGNSA. The CDR3 loop spans 12 amino acids. For the CDR3, the DNA is TGTGCCAGCAGCTTATTCGGTCGTGGCTACACCTTC. This encodes CASSLFGRGYTF.

This chain connects TRBV27 to TRBJ2-1; 9 nucleotides line up with TRBD1. The CDR3 covers 16 residues. Looked up from germline, CDR1 is MNHEY and CDR2 is SMNVEV (reference sequence). The V segment lost 7 bases and the J segment 3 bases; nucleotides outside the gene matches: 10. CDR3 nucleotide sequence: TGTGCCAGCAATAGCGTGGGACAGGGATACTACAATGAGCAGTTCTTC. It specifies CASNSVGQGYYNEQFF.